This T cell receptor (beta chain) was profiled in a study of blood T cell repertoires in COVID-19. Study summary: Acute and convalescent COVID-19 specimens originated in the United States, Italy and Spain. PBMCs, B-cell-depleted T cells, or T cells provided the cDNA or gDNA that made up the material.

Germline CDR1 and CDR2: SGHTA and FQGNSA. This CDR3 region has 16 residues. Trimming took off 1 base at V and 0 bases at J, with 13 bases between the two ends. As originally analysed: Estimation of nucleated cell counts relied on the amplification of reference gene primers. Method: immunoSEQ multiplex PCR; TCRdb's copy keeps in-frame clones and lacks some. That table supplies the V and J calls and clone size; D and trimming were determined from the DNA. The data contain about 40,000 clones, 80% to 90% of them singletons. The rearrangement joins TRBV7-2 to TRBJ2-7, with D maybe TRBD2 (6 bases). The source is a human donor in a cohort sampled during active COVID-19. Source material: peripheral blood. CDR3 nucleotides: TGTGCCAGCAGCTTAGGTGCAGCGGGCGGCTCCTACGAGCAGTACTTC. It codes for CASSLGAAGGSYEQYF.